Below are 28 T cell receptor beta chains sequenced from a single sample in a study of human T cells and chemical hapten exposure. Sample time point: pre-sensitization, week 0. The sample's treatment: therapeutic diphenylcyclopropenone sensitization with weekly scalp DPC. Unfractionated whole blood yielded the extracted total RNA. TCRdb ran MiXCR on the RACE reads and lists one entry per CDR3 protein. This sample yields 33,000 or so distinct CDR3 sequences, of which more than 10% are seen a single time; roughly 2% belongs to the top ten. The sequences come from whole blood, collected in connection with sensitization to the hapten diphenylcyclopropenone (DPC). Every receptor here comes from a woman between 40 and 55 years old with alopecia areata. Some clones in this sample may be carry-over from other donors' samples.

About this clonotype itself: One base away lies a much larger clone, so this may be a sequencing read error. The J gene is TRBJ2-3, the V gene TRBV4-1, with 7 bases lining up with TRBD1. In germline, CDR1 is MGHRA, CDR2 YSYEKL. There are 15 residues in the CDR3. The CDR3: CTSRVRTGGTDTQYF. The CDR3 region has the DNA TGCACCAGCAGGGTTCGAACAGGGGGCACAGATACGCAGTATTTT.

In its sample, this clonotype was seen a few times. V usage is TRBV28 and J usage is TRBJ2-5; D uncertain. Trimming cost V 5 bases and J 4 bases, with 5 bases left between them. From germline, CDR1 is MDHEN and CDR2 SYDVKM. This CDR3 contains 11 residues. The CDR3 spells CASSNRETQYF. The DNA for the CDR3 is TGTGCCAGCAGTAATAGAGAGACCCAGTACTTC.

The rearrangement uses TRBV4-3 and TRBJ2-1, with D possibly matching TRBD2 (6 bases). This CDR3 contains 14 residues. Trimming cost V 1 base and J 8 bases, with 12 bases left between them. Looked up from germline, CDR1 is LGHNA and CDR2 is YSLEER. The CDR3 sequence: CASSQVRGFDEQFF. As DNA, the CDR3 is TGCGCCAGCAGCCAAGTGCGGGGATTCGATGAGCAGTTCTTC.

This clonotype was detected many times. The rearrangement uses TRBV2 and TRBJ1-5; D is undetermined. Trimming took 3 bases from V and 0 from J, leaving 6 bases between them. Germline V gene data show CDR1 as SNHLY and CDR2 as FYNNEI. The CDR3 runs 14 residues. The CDR3 spells CASSEGNSNQPQHF. The CDR3 DNA is TGTGCCAGCAGTGAGGGCAATAGCAATCAGCCCCAGCATTTT.

This clonotype was picked up many times. Mismatch with germline at one junction end may stem from a read error. This rearrangement joins TRBV7-7 to TRBJ2-5; 8 nucleotides line up with TRBD1. The CDR3 loop spans 13 amino acids. Germline V gene lookup returns CDR1 SSHAT and CDR2 FNYEAQ (reference sequence). The CDR3 spells CASSLGTGETQYF. CDR3 nucleotides: TGTGCTAGCAGCTTAGGGACAGGAGAGACCCAGTACTTC.

This clonotype was detected many times. The chain links TRBV29-1 to TRBJ2-5, with 10 bases fitting TRBD2. The V and J ends lost 6 bases and 4 bases, in that order; junction bases with no gene match: 5. The germline V gene has CDR1 SQVTM and CDR2 ANQGSEA. The CDR3 runs to 13 residues. The CDR3 DNA sequence: TGCAGCGTAGCGGGAGGGCCGGGAGAGACCCAGTACTTC. Encoded protein: CSVAGGPGETQYF.

This clonotype has a count of ten or more. This sequence joins TRBV20-1 and TRBJ2-3, with TRBD2 matching over 12 bases. Per the germline V gene, CDR1 is DFQATT and CDR2 is SNEGSKA (reference sequence). There are 15 residues in the CDR3. Germline trimming cut 1 base from V and 3 bases from J; bases unmatched to any gene: 2. CDR3 sequence (DNA): TGCAGTGCTAGAGGACTAGCGGGGGTGACAGATACGCAGTATTTT. Protein sequence: CSARGLAGVTDTQYF.

This clonotype was counted ten times or more. The genes are TRBV11-2 and TRBJ2-5, with no clear D. The CDR3 totals 13 residues. CDR1 is SGHAT and CDR2 is FQNNGV in the germline V gene. Deletions cut 6 bases from V and 3 bases from J, with 11 bases between. CDR3 sequence reads: CASRFRAEETQYF. DNA for the CDR3: TGTGCCAGCAGGTTCCGGGCGGAAGAGACCCAGTACTTC.

The V gene is TRBV19, the J gene TRBJ2-1; 7 bases fit TRBD2. CDR1 is LNHDA and CDR2 is SQIVND in the germline V gene (reference sequence). V shed 0 bases, J shed 8 bases, and the junction held 13 bases outside the gene matches. The CDR3 has 17 amino acids. CDR3 protein: CASSIEAKVAGRDEQFF. The CDR3 DNA sequence: TGTGCCAGTAGTATAGAAGCGAAAGTAGCGGGTAGGGATGAGCAGTTCTTC.

This clonotype was recorded at least ten times. The chain has TRBV10-3 and TRBJ1-6, with D hard to call. Trimming took off 11 bases at V and 0 bases at J, with 11 bases between the two ends. Germline loops: CDR1 ENHRY, CDR2 SYGVKD. There are 14 residues in the CDR3. DNA of the CDR3: TGTGCCTCTAGACGGAGCTCCTATAATTCACCCCTCCACTTT. Its protein is CASRRSSYNSPLHF.

This clonotype was observed a few times. Germline and junction disagree at one end, which may indicate a read error. J is TRBJ2-6 and V is TRBV5-6; 9 bases line up with TRBD1. CDR1 SGHDT and CDR2 YYEEEE come from the germline V gene. This CDR3 has 18 residues. CDR3 sequence (DNA): TGTGCCAGCACCTTGGGTGGACAGGGGAACTCTGGGGCCAACGTCCTGACTTTC. Translated, it gives CASTLGGQGNSGANVLTF.

This clonotype was picked up many times. The CDR3: CASSLRAFGAMEGTQYF. In nucleotides, the CDR3 is TGTGCCAGCAGTTTAAGGGCTTTCGGGGCCATGGAGGGTACGCAGTATTTT. The chain recombines TRBV28 with TRBJ2-3; tentatively, D is TRBD2 (6 bases). V was trimmed by 2 bases and J by 8 bases, leaving 23 bases between them. CDR3 length equals 17 residues. CDR1 is MDHEN, CDR2 SYDVKM, per germline.

The CDR3 here is CSVGGQNTEAFF. CDR3 nucleotides: TGCAGCGTTGGCGGACAGAACACTGAAGCTTTCTTT. The chain carries TRBV29-1 and TRBJ1-1; maybe TRBD1 (5 bases). The V and J ends lost 4 bases and 1 base respectively, with 7 bases between them. Germline CDR1 SQVTM, CDR2 ANQGSEA. The CDR3 covers 12 residues.

This clonotype was picked up many times. The chain carries TRBV15 and TRBJ2-1, with D perhaps matching TRBD2 (6 bases). Per the germline V gene, CDR1 is LNHNV and CDR2 is YYDKDF (reference sequence). This CDR3 spans 17 amino acids. Trimming left V 1 base short and J 2 bases short, with 15 bases between. This CDR3 is CATSRVGGRIAYNEQFF. The CDR3 bases are TGTGCCACCAGCAGAGTAGGAGGGAGGATCGCCTACAATGAGCAGTTCTTC.

At least ten counts were recorded for this clonotype. CDR3 nucleotides: TGTGCCAGCAGTAAACGACAGGGGTTGAACACTGAAGCTTTCTTT. Residues: CASSKRQGLNTEAFF. The genes are TRBV6-6 and TRBJ1-1; 8 nucleotides agree with TRBD1. Germline CDR1 reads MNHNY; CDR2 reads SVGAGI (reference sequence). CDR3 length: 15 residues. V was clipped by 5 bases and J by 0 bases; unmatched bases: 5.

This clonotype came up many times. CDR3 nucleotides: TGTGCCAGCAGCTTGGAGCTAGCTGGTTCCTACAATGAGCAGTTCTTC. Residues: CASSLELAGSYNEQFF. This sequence joins TRBV19 and TRBJ2-1, with a weak D call TRBD2 (5 bases). Germline assignment: CDR1 LNHDA and CDR2 SQIVND (reference sequence). V dropped 9 bases and J dropped 1 base, with 19 bases sitting between them. The CDR3 runs 16 residues.

This clonotype was counted ten times or more. J is TRBJ2-4 and V is TRBV12-3 or TRBV12-4; 9 nucleotides match TRBD2. V was pared by 4 bases and J by 6 bases, with 4 bases of the junction left unmatched. The CDR3 has 14 residues. This CDR3 reads CASSSSLAGNIQYF. CDR3 bases: TGTGCCAGCAGTTCGTCACTAGCGGGAAACATTCAGTACTTC.

This clonotype was found a few times. The chain employs TRBV7-3 and TRBJ2-7; 8 nucleotides match TRBD2. The length of the CDR3 is 15 residues. Per germline, CDR1 SGHTA and CDR2 FQGTGA. V dropped 5 bases and J dropped 6; count of bases not matched to a gene: 12. The CDR3 region has the DNA TGTGCCAGCAGCCCATATGGTAGCGGGACGGGCGAGCAGTACTTC. This encodes CASSPYGSGTGEQYF.

As DNA, the CDR3 is TGTGCCAGCAGCGTGGGGGGGGGCGCACAGCCCCAGCATTTT. Protein product: CASSVGGGAQPQHF. This chain connects TRBV28 to TRBJ1-5; possibly TRBD1 for D (6 bases). CDR1 and CDR2 from the germline V gene are MDHEN and SYDVKM. The germline V and J ends were trimmed by 6 bases and 7 bases, with 16 bases remaining between them. This CDR3 is 14 amino acids long.

This clonotype was observed many times. The chain is built from TRBV5-6 and TRBJ1-1; TRBD1 might be the D (6 bases). The CDR3 spans 14 residues. The V gene lost 4 bases and the J gene lost 0 bases, with 10 bases spanning the gap. Germline V gene sequence: CDR1 SGHDT, CDR2 YYEEEE. This CDR3 is CASSLGQMNTEAFF. In DNA, the CDR3 is TGTGCCAGCAGCCTAGGACAGATGAACACTGAAGCTTTCTTT. Looking up the rest from reference TRBV5-6 and TRBJ1-1 gives the full variable domain: DAGVTQSPTHLIKTRGQQVTLRCSPKSGHDTVSWYQQALGQGPQFIFQYYEEEERQRGNFPDRFSGHQFPNYSSELNVNALLLGDSALYLCASSLGQMNTEAFFGQGTRLTVV.

In its sample, this clonotype was seen many times. This chain links TRBV7-6 with TRBJ2-3, with D perhaps given as TRBD1 or TRBD2 (6 bases each). Trimming pared 5 bases from V and 0 bases from J, leaving 15 bases between. The CDR3 contains 16 residues. CDR1 is SGHVS and CDR2 is FNYEAQ in the germline V gene. DNA for the CDR3: TGTGCCAGCAGCCTAAGGGGGGCTATTAGCACAGATACGCAGTATTTT. Encoded protein: CASSLRGAISTDTQYF.

This clonotype was observed at least ten times. V is TRBV7-2 and J is TRBJ2-1; D gene unclear. The CDR3 length is 15 residues. From germline, CDR1 is SGHTA and CDR2 FQGNSA. CDR3 DNA sequence: TGTGAGCGCCTCTCGGGCTGTCCACACTACAATGAGCAGTTCTTC. Its translation is CERLSGCPHYNEQFF.

The rearrangement links TRBV27 to TRBJ2-7, with D maybe TRBD1 (6 bases). Germline lookup yields CDR1 MNHEY and CDR2 SMNVEV (reference sequence). Trimming cost V 6 bases and J 5 bases, with 17 bases left between them. The CDR3 spans 14 residues. CDR3 bases: TGTGCCAGCAGCCCACAGGGTATTGCGGACGAGCAGTACTTC. It specifies CASSPQGIADEQYF.

Many counts were recorded for this clonotype. V and J are TRBV28 and TRBJ2-3; TRBD2 aligns across 9 bases. In germline, CDR1 is MDHEN, CDR2 SYDVKM. CDR3 size: 16 residues. The J segment lost 3 bases and the V segment lost 5 bases, leaving 9 bases of the junction unmatched. The CDR3: CASSQHSGSMTDTQYF. DNA of the CDR3: TGTGCCAGCAGTCAACATAGCGGGAGCATGACAGATACGCAGTATTTT.

About this clonotype: At one end the junction does not follow the germline gene, possibly because of a read error. V and J are TRBV15 and TRBJ1-4; 9 positions agree with TRBD1. Germline assignment: CDR1 LNHNV and CDR2 YYDKDF (reference sequence). This CDR3 is 14 amino acids long. CDR3 residues: CATSGQGTNENLFF. CDR3 DNA sequence: TGTGCCACCAGCGGACAGGGGACTAATGAAAACCTGTTTTTT.

The chain has TRBV28 and TRBJ1-2; D gene uncertain. There are 12 residues in the CDR3. Per the germline V gene, CDR1 is MDHEN and CDR2 is SYDVKM. V was clipped by 2 bases and J by 5 bases, with 6 bases between them. This CDR3 reads CASSLQIYGYTF. The CDR3 bases are TGTGCCAGCAGTTTACAGATTTATGGCTACACCTTC.

The table lists this clonotype with a few counts. This chain links TRBV11-2 with TRBJ2-7; perhaps TRBD2 as D (5 bases). This CDR3 comprises 14 residues. Per the germline V gene, CDR1 is SGHAT and CDR2 is FQNNGV. The V gene lost 5 bases and the J gene lost 6 bases, with 17 bases spanning the gap. The CDR3 is CASSPRGINGEQYF. CDR3 in DNA: TGTGCCAGCAGCCCCCGGGGAATAAATGGCGAGCAGTACTTC.

In its sample, this clonotype was seen a few times. This chain links TRBV30 with TRBJ2-5; D unresolved. This CDR3 has 10 amino acids. Trimming shortened V by 1 base and J by 4 bases, and 1 base separated the two germline ends. The germline V gene has CDR1 GTSNPN and CDR2 SVGIG (reference sequence). The CDR3 DNA reads TGTGCCTGGAGTGGAGAGACCCAGTACTTC. Amino acids: CAWSGETQYF.